One T cell receptor beta chain is described in this entry. Antigen: not known. This sample is drawn from a study of Ad26.COV2.S vaccination and SARS-CoV-2 variants. Study observations and caveats: Placebo and vaccine recipients had non-spike TCR breadth that was similar.

The treatment: about 20 received Ad26.COV2.S at low or high dose, single or two shots; 5 received placebo; per-sample allocation not given. Day 63 after the first vaccine or placebo injection was the time point for sampling. Whoever gave the sample was an adult aged 18-55 years in Boston. The study used a vaccine consisting of an Ad26 vector that expressed Wuhan-strain SARS-CoV-2 spike. Trimming removed 4 bases from V and 1 base from J; junction bases left unmatched: 4. Germline-derived CDR1 and CDR2 are SGHRS and YFSETQ. This CDR3 region has 14 residues. Sequenced by immunoSEQ multiplex PCR; TCRdb stores in-frame clones only, minus some. The sample lists about 320,000 clones; around 84% were seen once.

Source: peripheral blood, taken in a trial of Ad26.COV2.S vaccine versus placebo. This clonotype was sampled from a person between 18 and 65 years old who received the Ad26.COV2.S COVID-19 vaccine or a placebo. V and J are TRBV5-1 and TRBJ2-5; 7 nucleotides agree with TRBD1. The CDR3 nucleotides are TGCGCCAGCAGCCCGGGACAGATCCAAGAGACCCAGTACTTC. It codes for CASSPGQIQETQYF.